This T cell receptor beta chain was captured in a study of OX40 agonist ivuxolimab in advanced cancers. For the study at large: Every 2 weeks, patients received ivuxolimab intravenously, dosed at 0.01 to 10 mg/kg. Hepatocellular carcinoma, melanoma, renal cell or head and neck cancer occurred in dose-escalation patients. Partial responses occurred in Three dose-escalation patients, one with hepatocellular carcinoma and two with cutaneous melanoma.

The repertoire was sequenced with immunoSEQ multiplex PCR; TCRdb's copy has only in-frame clones and lacks some. Altogether tens of thousands of clones are present, approximately 90% being singletons, with the ten largest covering about 0.34%. Germline V CDR1 and CDR2: DFQATT, SNEGSKA (reference sequence). The CDR3 covers 11 residues. V was clipped by 2 bases and J by 3 bases, with 4 bases between them. This chain uses TRBV20-1 with TRBJ1-2, with D uncertain. The origin of this receptor is an adult with an advanced solid tumor such as melanoma, head and neck, liver or kidney cancer. Sample: CD4+ or CD8+ T cells sorted from blood, taken in a trial of the OX40 agonist ivuxolimab. CDR3 bases: TGCAGTGCTAGATCCGACTATGGCTACACCTTC. Amino acid sequence: CSARSDYGYTF.